The 31 T cell receptor beta chains below come from one sample, sequenced in a study of T cell repertoires in cytomegalovirus infection (dated by TCRdb to the late 2010s). The antigens for these receptors are not known. TCRdb shows the sequencer as Illumina HiSeq 1500. TCRdb's own reprocessing of the public reads used fastp at Q25 and MiXCR and kept productive beta chains. All rows with the same CDR3 protein become a single entry with the most common DNA and genes. Within this sample are roughly 170,000 distinct CDR3 sequences, with less than 25% of them counted one time only. The ten largest account for roughly 25% of the sample. In light of the paper, this sample's treatment or condition label describes: in vitro stimulation with specific CMV peptide epitopes to enrich CMV-specific T cells. The sample consisted of CD8+ T cells from cultured PBMCs, taken from culture after CMV antigen stimulation. The source of these receptors is a human donor in good health (CMV status not recorded). Some clones in this sample may be carry-over from other donors' samples.

Comments on this clonotype: Possible read error: a much larger clone is one base away. The gene calls are TRBV7-7 and TRBJ2-3; 9 bases align to TRBD2. The CDR3 has 19 residues. Germline V CDR1 and CDR2: SSHAT, FNYEAQ (reference sequence). CDR3 nucleotides: TGTGCTAGCAGCTCAACAATCGTAGGGACTAGCAGGGGATCTGATACGCAGTATTTT. It specifies CASSSTIVGTSRGSDTQYF.

The gene calls are TRBV7-8 and TRBJ2-7; no firm D call. CDR1 is SGHVS, CDR2 FQNEAQ, per germline. Trimming removed 1 base from V and 2 bases from J, with 9 bases in between. This CDR3 is 14 amino acids long. The CDR3 protein is CASSLEENPYEQYF. The DNA of the CDR3 is TGTGCCAGCAGCTTAGAGGAAAACCCCTACGAGCAGTACTTC.

Only a few counts were recorded for this clonotype. CDR3 sequence reads: CASRSGVYNEQFF. The CDR3 nucleotides read TGTGCCAGCCGAAGTGGGGTCTACAATGAGCAGTTCTTC. The chain links TRBV6-2 or TRBV6-3 to TRBJ2-1; D ambiguous. The V end lost 8 bases, the J end lost 3 bases, and 11 bases lay between the germline ends. Germline V gene lookup returns CDR1 MNHEY and CDR2 SVGEGT. The CDR3 runs to 13 residues.

The J gene is TRBJ1-1, the V gene TRBV7-8; 7 positions match TRBD1. CDR1 and CDR2 from the germline V gene are SGHVS and FQNEAQ. The CDR3 sequence is 17 residues long. V dropped 3 bases and J dropped 0; count of bases not matched to a gene: 10. The CDR3 is CASSFPILDRLNTEAFF. The CDR3, as DNA: TGTGCCAGCAGCTTTCCTATACTGGACAGGCTGAACACTGAAGCTTTCTTT.

This sequence joins TRBV6-2 or TRBV6-3 and TRBJ2-1; D gene unclear. CDR3 size: 12 residues. The germline V gene encodes CDR1 MNHEY and CDR2 SVGEGT. V lost 4 bases to trimming and J lost 7 bases, with 8 bases between them. Here the CDR3 reads CASSFPHNEQFF. DNA of the CDR3: TGTGCCAGCAGTTTCCCTCATAATGAGCAGTTCTTC.

In this sample, this clonotype turned up a few times. This chain connects TRBV4-3 to TRBJ2-7, with 7 bases lining up with TRBD2. V gave up 4 bases and J gave up 3 bases; unmatched junction bases: 6. Looked up from germline, CDR1 is LGHNA and CDR2 is YSLEER. CDR3 length: 14 residues. CDR3 nucleotide sequence: TGCGCCAGCAGCCCTCTGGGCGGGGGCTACGAGCAGTACTTC. Translated, it gives CASSPLGGGYEQYF.

The chain uses TRBV6-2 or TRBV6-3 and TRBJ2-1; D may be TRBD1 (5 bases). V was cut by 6 bases and J by 7 bases, with 10 bases left in between. Germline values: CDR1 MNHEY, CDR2 SVGEGT. The CDR3 length is 12 residues. DNA of the CDR3: TGTGCCAGCAGATACACAGGAAATGAGCAGTTCTTC. Translation gives CASRYTGNEQFF.

The genes are TRBV7-9 and TRBJ1-1, with D uncertain. Trimming stripped 6 bases from V and 1 base from J, with 9 bases between. The CDR3 is made up of 13 amino acids. Germline V gives CDR1 SEHNR, CDR2 FQNEAQ (reference sequence). CDR3 nucleotide sequence: TGTGCCAGCAGGAAAACGGGGAACACTGAAGCTTTCTTT. Translated: CASRKTGNTEAFF.

This clonotype was counted a few times. This chain uses TRBV2 with TRBJ1-5; a weak D match, TRBD1 (5 bases). The CDR3 is 12 amino acids. Germline V lookup: CDR1 SNHLY, CDR2 FYNNEI. Trimming removed 8 bases at V and 6 bases at J, with 11 bases between. DNA of the CDR3: TGTGCCAGCGCGGGGGGAGTTCAGCCCCAGCATTTT. This encodes CASAGGVQPQHF.

This sequence joins TRBV7-9 and TRBJ2-3; 7 bases align to TRBD1. This CDR3 has 17 residues. In germline, CDR1 is SEHNR, CDR2 FQNEAQ (reference sequence). The junction had 17 bases not matched to a gene; V was cut back by 5 bases and J by 6 bases. In DNA form, the CDR3 reads TGTGCCAGCAGCAGGAACTTTGACAGGGTTGGGGGTGATACGCAGTATTTT. Its translation: CASSRNFDRVGGDTQYF.

CDR3 DNA: TGTGCCAGCAGTTTAGGGGGGATCGGGGAGCTGTTTTTT. Translating it yields CASSLGGIGELFF. The chain links TRBV12-3 or TRBV12-4 to TRBJ2-2, with D perhaps being TRBD1 or TRBD2 (5 bases each). Deletions cut 1 base from V and 7 bases from J, with 7 bases between. The CDR3 covers 13 residues.

The rearrangement joins TRBV6-2 or TRBV6-3 to TRBJ1-6; the match to TRBD1 covers 10 bases. Unmatched junction bases numbered 6, after V lost 5 bases and J lost 8 bases. The CDR3 is 15 amino acids. The germline CDR1 and CDR2 sequences are MNHEY and SVGEGT. The CDR3, as DNA: TGTGCCAGCAGTGCCACGACAGGGGGCCATTCACCCCTCCACTTT. It yields the protein CASSATTGGHSPLHF.

This clonotype occurred a few times. V usage is TRBV4-1 and J usage is TRBJ2-1; tentative D call: TRBD2 (7 bases). The CDR3 is 16 amino acids. The V and J ends lost 0 bases and 3 bases respectively, with 12 bases between them. CDR1 is MGHRA, CDR2 YSYEKL, per germline. The CDR3 sequence: CASSQEEGGNYNEQFF. In DNA, the CDR3 is TGCGCCAGCAGCCAAGAAGAGGGGGGGAACTACAATGAGCAGTTCTTC.

This clonotype appeared a few times. The chain couples TRBV29-1 to TRBJ2-1; 7 bases map to TRBD2. This CDR3 spans 17 amino acids. The junction had 12 bases not matched to a gene; V was cut back by 3 bases and J by 1 base. Germline V gene sequence: CDR1 SQVTM, CDR2 ANQGSEA. CDR3 DNA: TGCAGCGTTGACGGCATGGCTAGCGGTTATTCCTACAATGAGCAGTTCTTC. Translation: CSVDGMASGYSYNEQFF.

CDR3 loop: CASSYSGSYQPQHF. Written as DNA, the CDR3 is TGTGCCAGCAGTTACTCGGGGTCCTATCAGCCCCAGCATTTT. The chain links TRBV6-5 to TRBJ1-5; no clear D gene. Per germline, CDR1 MNHEY and CDR2 SVGAGI. This CDR3 contains 14 residues. V was cut by 0 bases and J by 5 bases, with 8 bases left in between.

As regards this clonotype: The junction does not match germline at one end; this may be a read error. The rearrangement joins TRBV6-2 or TRBV6-3 to TRBJ2-1, with D tentatively TRBD1 or TRBD2 (6 bases each). In germline, CDR1 is MNHEY, CDR2 SVGEGT. The CDR3 totals 15 residues. DNA for the CDR3: TGTGCCCGCAGCCGGGACGGGGGCCCGTACAATGAGCAGTTCTTC. It translates to CARSRDGGPYNEQFF.

The rearrangement joins TRBV11-2 to TRBJ2-2, with TRBD1 identical over 9 bases. Trimming removed 6 bases from V and 6 bases from J; junction bases left unmatched: 5. The CDR3 runs 14 residues. The germline gives CDR1 SGHAT, CDR2 FQNNGV. The DNA of the CDR3 is TGTGCCAGCAGAGGGACAGGGTGGGCCGGGGAGCTGTTTTTT. Protein sequence: CASRGTGWAGELFF.

The chain has TRBV20-1 and TRBJ2-2, with 8 bases matching TRBD2. Germline assignment: CDR1 DFQATT and CDR2 SNEGSKA (reference sequence). This CDR3 comprises 13 residues. With V trimmed by 6 bases and J by 4 bases, 4 bases remained unmatched. The CDR3 DNA is TGCAGTGCCACCGGGACTAGCACCGGGGAGCTGTTTTTT. Protein product: CSATGTSTGELFF.

The chain couples TRBV20-1 to TRBJ2-1; the D is unclear. V gave up 0 bases and J gave up 3 bases, with 18 bases separating them. Per the germline V gene, CDR1 is DFQATT and CDR2 is SNEGSKA (reference sequence). CDR3 length: 17 amino acids. The CDR3 spells CSAREKTYTSNYNEQFF. In DNA, the CDR3 is TGCAGTGCTAGAGAGAAAACTTACACTTCTAACTACAATGAGCAGTTCTTC.

V is TRBV7-9 and J is TRBJ1-1, with D possibly matching TRBD1 (5 bases). Trimming removed 2 bases at V and 6 bases at J, with 13 bases between. This CDR3 region has 14 residues. CDR1 SEHNR and CDR2 FQNEAQ come from the germline V gene (reference sequence). The CDR3: CASSLRDLGPEAFF. CDR3 nucleotide sequence: TGTGCCAGCAGCTTAAGGGACCTGGGACCTGAAGCTTTCTTT.

The V gene is TRBV7-2, the J gene TRBJ2-7, with D perhaps TRBD1 (7 bases). Trimming cost V 3 bases and J 3 bases, with 24 bases left between them. This CDR3 contains 18 residues. The germline V gene has CDR1 SGHTA and CDR2 FQGNSA. The CDR3 sequence is CASSLRPLRGRGDYEQYF. The CDR3 nucleotides are TGTGCCAGCAGCTTGCGTCCCCTGAGGGGGCGCGGGGACTACGAGCAGTACTTC.

The chain is built from TRBV7-2 and TRBJ1-5; D is unclear. The length of the CDR3 is 14 residues. Trimming shortened V by 5 bases and J by 9 bases, and 17 bases separated the two germline ends. In germline, CDR1 is SGHTA, CDR2 FQGNSA. The CDR3 here is CASSPGLFVGPQHF. The CDR3 bases are TGTGCCAGCAGCCCTGGACTCTTTGTTGGGCCCCAGCATTTT.

V is TRBV25-1 and J is TRBJ2-5, with D possibly matching TRBD1 (6 bases). This CDR3 region has 13 residues. CDR1 is MGHDK, CDR2 SYGVNS, per germline. Trimming took 7 bases from V and 3 from J, leaving 12 bases between them. CDR3 residues: CASISRGKETQYF. The DNA for the CDR3 is TGTGCCAGCATTAGCAGGGGAAAAGAGACCCAGTACTTC. The entire variable domain, with the rest obtained from reference TRBV25-1 and TRBJ2-5, is as follows: EADIYQTPRYLVIGTGKKITLECSQTMGHDKMYWYQQDPGMELHLIHYSYGVNSTEKGDLSSESTVSRIRTEHFPLTLESARPSHTSQYLCASISRGKETQYFGPGTRLLVL.

In its sample, this clonotype was seen a few times. J is TRBJ1-1 and V is TRBV12-5, with 7 positions matching TRBD1. Germline V lookup: CDR1 LGHNT, CDR2 FRNRAP. Trimming cost V 5 bases and J 8 bases; bases outside gene matches: 5. The CDR3 totals 12 residues. CDR3 protein: CASGPWTGEAFF. CDR3 sequence (DNA): TGTGCTAGTGGTCCCTGGACAGGAGAAGCTTTCTTT.

The J gene is TRBJ2-7, the V gene TRBV6-2 or TRBV6-3; D is unclear. The ends were cut back, 4 bases at V and 2 bases at J, with 9 bases in the middle. Germline CDR1 is MNHEY and CDR2 is SVGEGT. The CDR3 consists of 13 residues. The CDR3, as DNA: TGTGCCAGCAGTTTATCAGACACCTACGAGCAGTACTTC. Amino acids: CASSLSDTYEQYF.

A few counts support this clonotype. The CDR3 region is CASSRTSGGADTQYF. CDR3 DNA: TGTGCCAGCAGCCGGACTAGCGGGGGGGCAGATACGCAGTATTTT. The J gene is TRBJ2-3, the V gene TRBV7-6, with 15 bases identical to TRBD2. Losses at the gene ends were 5 bases for V and 4 bases for J; bases not matched to a gene: 1. The CDR3 has 15 residues. The germline V gene encodes CDR1 SGHVS and CDR2 FNYEAQ.

This clonotype was detected once. This rearrangement joins TRBV6-1 to TRBJ2-1, with 7 bases aligning to TRBD2. This CDR3 has 15 residues. Per the germline V gene, CDR1 is MNHNS and CDR2 is SASEGT. The J segment lost 9 bases and the V segment lost 5 bases, leaving 13 bases of the junction unmatched. The CDR3 region has the DNA TGTGCCAGCAGTCGCTTCCGGACTAGTAACCGTGAGCAGTTCTTC. It translates to CASSRFRTSNREQFF.

This clonotype was counted a few times. This rearrangement joins TRBV11-2 to TRBJ2-7; D call uncertain. The CDR3 is made up of 15 amino acids. The germline V gene encodes CDR1 SGHAT and CDR2 FQNNGV. The germline V and J ends were trimmed by 1 base and 1 base, with 11 bases remaining between them. The CDR3 DNA sequence: TGTGCCAGCAGCTTAGGTTCCCTCGCGTCCTACGAGCAGTACTTC. This sequence encodes CASSLGSLASYEQYF.

This chain connects TRBV7-9 to TRBJ1-1; 7 bases are a match to TRBD1. Germline V gene lookup returns CDR1 SEHNR and CDR2 FQNEAQ (reference sequence). After removal of 5 bases from V and 6 bases from J, the junction contained 6 bases not matched to a gene. The CDR3 loop spans 13 amino acids. Written as DNA, the CDR3 is TGTGCCAGCAGCGCTAGGACAGGCGCTGAAGCTTTCTTT. Translated: CASSARTGAEAFF.

J is TRBJ2-3 and V is TRBV5-1; 9 positions agree with TRBD2. J gave up 0 bases and V 0 bases, and 11 bases lay outside the gene matches. The CDR3 is 19 amino acids. Germline lookup yields CDR1 SGHRS and CDR2 YFSETQ. The CDR3 protein is CASSLGTSGQTTSTDTQYF. The CDR3 DNA reads as TGCGCCAGCAGCTTGGGAACTAGCGGGCAAACCACTAGCACAGATACGCAGTATTTT.

This clonotype was counted only a few times. The chain is built from TRBV7-8 and TRBJ2-5; D possibly corresponds to TRBD1 (6 bases). The CDR3 covers 18 residues. Trimming took off 1 base at V and 2 bases at J, with 20 bases between the two ends. The germline CDR1 and CDR2 sequences are SGHVS and FQNEAQ. CDR3 sequence: CASSLVYGQPAPQETQYF. CDR3 nucleotide sequence: TGTGCCAGCAGCTTAGTTTACGGACAGCCAGCTCCTCAAGAGACCCAGTACTTC.